This T cell receptor (beta chain) was documented in a study of cytotoxic CD8 clonotypes in ibrutinib-treated CLL. Study summary: For this cohort, patients were ten to twelve relapsed/refractory and some 15 treatment-naive, while roughly 17 were IGHV unmutated. Response material was collected after a median around 12 months of treatment, range 6 to 36.

The protocol was immunoSEQ multiplex PCR, while the TCRdb copy is restricted to in-frame clones and leaves out a portion. The sample carries fewer than 35,000 clones, around 63% recorded once. Whole-study findings and limits: Clonality grew at ibrutinib response; at progression, it decreased back toward baseline. Few clonotypes were public, and these shrank or held steady under treatment.

Germline CDR1 MDHEN, CDR2 SYDVKM. The CDR3 is 16 amino acids. V shed 6 bases, J shed 4 bases, and the junction held 9 bases outside the gene matches. Turning to this clone: Its antigen is undetermined.

This receptor was taken from a human donor with chronic lymphocytic leukemia. V is TRBV28 and J is TRBJ2-2; the match to TRBD1 covers 9 bases. This specimen consisted of PBMCs, obtained before ibrutinib treatment. The CDR3: CASRTPGQGPTGELFF. CDR3 nucleotides: TGTGCCAGCAGGACACCGGGACAGGGTCCCACCGGGGAGCTGTTTTTT.